This T cell receptor (beta chain) was identified during a study of blood T cell repertoires in COVID-19 (dated by TCRdb to 2020 to 2021). At the level of the whole study: Samples covering the acute and convalescent phases of COVID-19 were provided by collaborators in the United States, Italy and Spain. The material from the prospective study consisted of cDNA or gDNA derived from T cells, B-cell-depleted T cells, or PBMCs. Subjects who had been exposed to COVID-19, were actively infected with it, or had recovered from it provided the deeply sampled blood TCRbeta repertoires that made up the dataset. The repertoires were released in a freely available public database meant as a resource for research on the immune response to SARS-CoV-2. Samples were obtained from the ongoing ImmuneRACE study (first 160 participants) and from over 1,000 subjects provided by 6 global collaborators. Nearly every sample came with metadata listing a de-identified subject ID, COVID-19 status, age in years and sex. Where HLA class I and class II types were available, the types were taken from metadata supplied by the sample provider, not from assay-based typing. Overall results and qualifications from the work: The amount of clinical and demographic metadata varied by source and participant and was provided uncurated.

Each collaborating institution followed its own protocols to collect whole blood in K2EDTA tubes. For TCRbeta analysis, collaborators shipped samples in one of three forms: frozen whole blood, isolated PBMCs, or DNA extracted from either of those sample types. CDR1 and CDR2 are read off the germline V gene (reference sequence) as LGHDT and YNNKEL. The CDR3 starts with the cysteine, ends with the phenylalanine, and has 15 residues. The CDR3 DNA has 45 bases and is translated from base 1. V has 5 bases trimmed and J has 6 bases trimmed; junction bases matching no gene number 8. The immunoSEQ Assay, a bias-controlled multiplex PCR, was used to amplify TCRbeta CDR3 regions from genomic DNA. The source study handled its data this way. Within the assay, amplification of reference gene primers was used to estimate how many nucleated cells each sample contained. To quantify the absolute abundance of each unique TCRbeta CDR3 rearrangement, sequence reads were collapsed and filtered. For each sample, productive Simpson clonality was calculated as the square root of Simpson's diversity index over productive rearrangements. What TCRdb holds here is the immuneACCESS table cut down to in-frame rearrangements. Part of the clones is not present; checked against another copy, under half of the missing clones reflect an unresolved V gene, and the others are unexplained. That table is the source of V, J and clone size, and D and trimming were worked out from the DNA. The sample data list roughly 410,000 clones, and more than 80% of these were observed just once. Over 1% of the sample lies in the top ten.

About this clone itself: No antigen is known for it. There are no base qualities to consult, and no much larger clone falls within one base.

The sequence links TRBV3-1 (or the pseudogene TRBV3-2) to TRBJ2-2, with TRBD2 matching 8 junction bases. The sequencing input was peripheral blood. The sequence was obtained from a man in his forties with acute or convalescent COVID-19. The nucleotides are TGTGCCAGCAGCACCCGGACTAGCTCCCCCGGGGAGCTGTTTTTT. It specifies CASSTRTSSPGELFF.